This T cell receptor (beta chain) was identified in a study of blood T cells in healthy people across ages. Study outcomes and limitations: Diversity estimates drawn from one million T cells were deemed underestimates.

The table lists this clonotype with a few counts. Its specificity is unknown. A second PCR of about 7 to 12 cycles used a sample-barcoded 5' primer and a J-beta primer mix. TCRdb analysed the 5' RACE reads with MiXCR anew, one entry per CDR3 protein. The data hold about 280,000 distinct CDR3 sequences, with roughly 26% observed a single time. Sequencing was done on a sample of blood. This receptor was obtained from a woman in her 70s in good health.

As DNA, the CDR3 is TGCGCCAGCAGCCCACGGGGTGCGCCTTCCGCCGGGGAGCTGTTTTTT. Translated: CASSPRGAPSAGELFF. The chain combines TRBV5-1 with TRBJ2-2, with a weak D call TRBD2 (5 bases). CDR1 is SGHRS, CDR2 YFSETQ, per germline. Trimming left V 4 bases short and J 6 bases short, with 19 bases between. The CDR3 is 16 amino acids.